This T cell receptor (beta chain) was recorded in a study of blood T cell repertoires in COVID-19. Whole-study context: Donors in the United States, Italy and Spain gave samples during acute or convalescent COVID-19. PBMCs, B-cell-depleted T cells, or T cells provided the cDNA or gDNA that made up the material.

Germline CDR1 reads ENHRY; CDR2 reads SYGVKD. J lost 10 bases, V lost 1 base, and 6 bases had no gene match. The CDR3 is 15 residues long. Per the original methods: Amplified reference gene primers provided the basis for estimating nucleated cell counts. Method: immunoSEQ multiplex PCR; TCRdb's copy keeps in-frame clones and lacks some. The V and J calls and clone size come from that table; D and trimming were worked out from the DNA. The table has 100,000 or so clones, roughly two thirds seen once; the top ten hold roughly 6%. Sequencing input: peripheral blood. This sequence was found in a man older than 75 with acute or convalescent COVID-19. This chain links TRBV10-3 with TRBJ1-6; 8 bases line up with TRBD1. The CDR3 sequence: CAISELAGGASPLHF. CDR3 nucleotide sequence: TGTGCCATCAGTGAGTTAGCAGGGGGCGCATCACCCCTCCACTTT.